Shown below are 27 T cell receptor beta chains from a single sample sequenced in a study of cytomegalovirus exposure and HLA in healthy donors (dated by TCRdb to the late 2010s). The library came from the immunoSEQ multiplex PCR assay. A mixture of 60 forward primers for TCR Vbeta segments and 13 reverse primers for TCR Jbeta segments was used in the multiplex PCR. In TCRdb, the immuneACCESS table is reduced to in-frame sequences with V and J assigned. These tables do not hold every clone; where another copy was compared, an unresolved V gene accounts for under half, and the others remain unexplained. The sample contains tens of thousands of clones, roughly 75% of them found a single time. About 2.2% of the sample is taken by the ten largest. The sequencing sample was made of PBMCs. These receptors came from a man aged 40-55 years in good health and CMV-seronegative.

This clone appeared a few times. The rearrangement uses TRBV18 and TRBJ1-5; D is unclear. Germline CDR1 KGHSH, CDR2 LQKENI. The CDR3 contains 17 residues. V was cut by 6 bases and J by 0 bases, with 18 bases left in between. CDR3 nucleotide sequence: TGTGCCAGCTCCCTGGCGTCGGGTACTTCTAGCAATCAGCCCCAGCATTTT. It specifies CASSLASGTSSNQPQHF.

The rearrangement links TRBV5-6 to TRBJ1-6; the match to TRBD1 covers 8 bases. Per the germline V gene, CDR1 is SGHDT and CDR2 is YYEEEE. V was pared by 1 base and J by 9 bases, with 9 bases of the junction left unmatched. This CDR3 spans 16 amino acids. This CDR3 reads CASSLKAGGAGSPLHF. The CDR3 DNA follows: TGTGCCAGCAGCTTGAAGGCAGGGGGCGCAGGTTCACCCCTCCACTTT.

This chain uses TRBV29-1 with TRBJ2-7; TRBD2 might be the D (6 bases). The germline V gene has CDR1 SQVTM and CDR2 ANQGSEA. Trimming removed 4 bases at V and 6 bases at J, with 22 bases between. CDR3 length: 15 residues. The CDR3 is CSVAAPGTLSSEQYF. CDR3 bases: TGCAGCGTTGCCGCTCCCGGGACTCTTTCTTCCGAGCAGTACTTC.

The rearrangement joins TRBV6-5 to TRBJ2-7, with 11 nucleotides matching TRBD1. Trimming removed 6 bases from V and 5 bases from J; junction bases left unmatched: 6. The germline CDR1 and CDR2 sequences are MNHEY and SVGAGI. The CDR3 runs 14 residues. CDR3 in DNA: TGTGCCAGCAGCCGGACAGGGGGCGACGACGAGCAGTACTTC. It yields the protein CASSRTGGDDEQYF.

A note on this clone: The junction departs from germline at one end; a sequencing error may be responsible. The chain couples TRBV25-1 to TRBJ1-6; 7 bases line up with TRBD1. The CDR3 has 13 residues. Germline V gene lookup returns CDR1 MGHDK and CDR2 SYGVNS. CDR3 region: CASSAYRGSPLRF. CDR3 bases: TGTGCCAGCAGTGCATACAGGGGATCACCCCTCCGCTTT.

V usage is TRBV9 and J usage is TRBJ1-1; D call uncertain. Germline CDR1 is SGDLS and CDR2 is YYNGEE. V shed 7 bases and J shed 0 bases, with 10 bases lying between them. The CDR3 is 13 amino acids. CDR3 DNA: TGTGCCAGCCGCGGGAGGATGAACACTGAAGCTTTCTTT. Its protein is CASRGRMNTEAFF.

The chain carries TRBV6-5 and TRBJ1-5, with D perhaps TRBD1 (6 bases). With 4 bases removed from V and 6 bases from J, the gap between germline ends came to 13 bases. CDR3 size: 14 residues. Germline CDR1 and CDR2: MNHEY and SVGAGI. The CDR3 here is CASSSQHRVQPQHF. CDR3 coding DNA: TGTGCCAGCAGTTCGCAACACAGGGTTCAGCCCCAGCATTTT.

CDR3 DNA sequence: TGCGCCAGCAGCCATCGGGACAGGGGTGGTTCGAACACTGAAGCTTTCTTT. Translating it yields CASSHRDRGGSNTEAFF. J is TRBJ1-1 and V is TRBV4-1; TRBD1 matches at 10 bases. CDR3 size: 17 residues. Germline CDR1 and CDR2: MGHRA and YSYEKL. V trimming: 3 bases; J trimming: 1 base; junction bases outside the gene matches: 8.

The chain couples TRBV5-1 to TRBJ1-4, with 9 bases that match TRBD1. Germline CDR1 is SGHRS and CDR2 is YFSETQ. The CDR3 totals 17 residues. The ends lost 0 bases at V and 7 bases at J; junction bases unmatched: 10. CDR3 amino acids: CASSLEPGQGPSEKLFF. As DNA, the CDR3 is TGCGCCAGCAGCTTGGAGCCCGGACAGGGGCCCAGTGAAAAACTGTTTTTT.

The chain couples TRBV7-2 to TRBJ1-6; 7 positions match TRBD1. This CDR3 has 14 amino acids. J gave up 10 bases and V 5 bases, and 8 bases lay outside the gene matches. CDR1 SGHTA and CDR2 FQGNSA come from the germline V gene. The CDR3 coding sequence is TGTGCCAGCAGCCACGACAGGGCTCGCTCACCCCTCCACTTT. Amino acids: CASSHDRARSPLHF. The variable domain in full, completed from reference TRBV7-2 and TRBJ1-6, reads GAGVSQSPSNKVTEKGKDVELRCDPISGHTALYWYRQSLGQGLEFLIYFQGNSAPDKSGLPSDRFSAERTGGSVSTLTIQRTQQEDSAVYLCASSHDRARSPLHFGNGTRLTVT.

The chain combines TRBV10-3 with TRBJ1-2, with no clear D. CDR1 and CDR2 from the germline V gene are ENHRY and SYGVKD. This CDR3 comprises 11 residues. With 8 bases removed from V and 2 bases from J, the gap between germline ends came to 6 bases. The CDR3 is CAIGQNYGYTF. As DNA, the CDR3 is TGTGCCATCGGCCAGAACTATGGCTACACCTTC.

This chain connects TRBV19 to TRBJ2-1; TRBD2 matches 8 bases. V shed 10 bases, J shed 12 bases, and the junction held 17 bases outside the gene matches. CDR1 and CDR2 (germline): LNHDA, SQIVND (reference sequence). The CDR3 has 14 amino acids. The CDR3 is CATTDTSGRVGQFF. CDR3 nucleotide sequence: TGTGCCACCACAGACACCTCCGGGAGGGTCGGGCAGTTCTTC.

This clone was detected only once. The chain combines TRBV7-9 with TRBJ1-4, with 7 nucleotides matching TRBD1. CDR3 size: 15 residues. The J segment lost 0 bases and the V segment lost 5 bases, leaving 3 bases of the junction unmatched. Germline lookup yields CDR1 SEHNR and CDR2 FQNEAQ (reference sequence). The CDR3 DNA reads TGTGCCAGCAGCGGGGACAGCACAACTAATGAAAAACTGTTTTTT. Its protein is CASSGDSTTNEKLFF.

The J gene is TRBJ1-5, the V gene TRBV19; D may be TRBD1 (5 bases). This CDR3 has 17 residues. CDR1 LNHDA and CDR2 SQIVND come from the germline V gene (reference sequence). V was trimmed by 3 bases and J by 5 bases, leaving 20 bases between them. The CDR3 bases are TGTGCCAGTAGTATCCAGGGATCATACAGCGTGGATCAGCCCCAGCATTTT. Protein: CASSIQGSYSVDQPQHF.

The chain has TRBV7-9 and TRBJ2-1; TRBD2 agrees at 13 bases. The CDR3 runs 16 residues. Trimming cost V 7 bases and J 4 bases; bases outside gene matches: 7. The germline gives CDR1 SEHNR, CDR2 FQNEAQ (reference sequence). CDR3 coding DNA: TGTGCCAGCAACTCGGGGACTAGCGGGAAATACAATGAGCAGTTCTTC. This sequence encodes CASNSGTSGKYNEQFF.

The chain joins TRBV10-1 to TRBJ1-1; 7 bases are shared with TRBD1. The trim removed 2 bases at V and 3 bases at J, leaving 3 bases unmatched. The V gene's germline CDR1 is WNHNN and CDR2 SYGVQD (reference sequence). The CDR3 contains 14 residues. The CDR3 reads CASSESRGDTEAFF. CDR3 in DNA: TGCGCCAGCAGTGAGAGCAGGGGGGACACTGAAGCTTTCTTT.

This rearrangement joins TRBV10-3 to TRBJ2-7, with 7 bases that match TRBD1. V lost 7 bases to trimming and J lost 3 bases; unmatched junction nucleotides: 0. CDR3 length: 11 amino acids. CDR1 and CDR2 from the germline V gene are ENHRY and SYGVKD. CDR3 coding DNA: TGTGCCATCACAGGGGGCTACGAGCAGTACTTC. This encodes CAITGGYEQYF.

J is TRBJ2-1 and V is TRBV9, with 9 bases lining up with TRBD1. Germline V gives CDR1 SGDLS, CDR2 YYNGEE. The CDR3 spans 14 residues. The junction had 8 bases not matched to a gene; V was cut back by 3 bases and J by 10 bases. This chain's CDR3 is CASSEGTGFREQFF. Written as DNA, the CDR3 is TGTGCCAGCAGCGAGGGGACAGGGTTTCGCGAGCAGTTCTTC.

V is TRBV18 and J is TRBJ1-2; 9 positions match TRBD1. The germline CDR1 and CDR2 sequences are KGHSH and LQKENI. This CDR3 comprises 15 residues. The ends lost 3 bases at V and 7 bases at J; junction bases unmatched: 9. This CDR3 reads CASSPRTGDKSGYTF. The CDR3 DNA sequence: TGTGCCAGCTCACCGCGGACAGGGGACAAGAGTGGCTACACCTTC.

The V gene is TRBV7-3, the J gene TRBJ1-6; D not certain. This CDR3 comprises 14 residues. Germline V gene lookup returns CDR1 SGHTA and CDR2 FQGTGA. Trimming removed 3 bases from V and 7 bases from J, with 10 bases in between. CDR3 DNA sequence: TGTGCCAGCAGCTTTCGAGGAGGCAATTCACCCCTCCACTTT. Translating it yields CASSFRGGNSPLHF. Together with reference TRBV7-3 and TRBJ1-6, the CDR3 gives the full variable domain: GAGVSQTPSNKVTEKGKYVELRCDPISGHTALYWYRQSLGQGPEFLIYFQGTGAADDSGLPNDRFFAVRPEGSVSTLKIQRTERGDSAVYLCASSFRGGNSPLHFGNGTRLTVT.

In its sample, this clone was seen a few times. The chain recombines TRBV5-1 with TRBJ1-1; D may be TRBD1 (5 bases). Germline CDR1 reads SGHRS; CDR2 reads YFSETQ. The V end lost 1 base, the J end lost 8 bases, and 6 bases lay between the germline ends. This CDR3 region has 11 residues. The CDR3 here is CASSLKGEAFF. The DNA for the CDR3 is TGCGCCAGCAGCTTGAAGGGGGAAGCTTTCTTT.

The chain couples TRBV5-1 to TRBJ2-5, with 7 bases that match TRBD2. The DNA end is a closer match to TRBJ2-7, so the J assignment may be wrong. The germline V gene encodes CDR1 SGHRS and CDR2 YFSETQ. CDR3 length equals 15 residues. DNA for the CDR3: TGCGCCAGCAGCTTAACCGGGACTATTTCGGCCGAGCAGTACTTC. Protein sequence: CASSLTGTISAEQYF.

In DNA form, the CDR3 reads TGTGCCAGCAGCGCCAGGGATGAGCAGTTCTTC. It translates to CASSARDEQFF. V is TRBV9 and J is TRBJ2-1; tentatively, D is TRBD1 (5 bases). V was cut by 3 bases and J by 8 bases, with 6 bases left in between. The CDR3 contains 11 residues. CDR1 and CDR2 (germline): SGDLS, YYNGEE.

The chain joins TRBV28 to TRBJ1-1, with D possibly matching TRBD1 (6 bases). The CDR3 totals 16 residues. Trimming left V 2 bases short and J 4 bases short, with 17 bases between. Germline CDR1 is MDHEN and CDR2 is SYDVKM. The CDR3 region has the DNA TGTGCCAGCAGTTTAGTTCTGGGGGCTCGGGGCACTGAAGCTTTCTTT. Encoded protein: CASSLVLGARGTEAFF.

The chain is built from TRBV6-1 and TRBJ1-1; 7 nucleotides match TRBD1. Trimming cost V 4 bases and J 3 bases; bases outside gene matches: 8. Germline values: CDR1 MNHNS, CDR2 SASEGT. The CDR3 runs to 15 residues. Here the CDR3 reads CASSAAGTAYTEAFF. As DNA, the CDR3 is TGTGCCAGCAGTGCAGCCGGGACAGCCTACACTGAAGCTTTCTTT.

With respect to this clone: At the DNA level, this CDR3 is encoded by other sequences in the same sample as well. The V and J genes are TRBV10-1 and TRBJ2-5, with 8 bases identical to TRBD2. The ends lost 4 bases at V and 2 bases at J; junction bases unmatched: 3. The CDR3 is 14 residues long. In germline, CDR1 is WNHNN, CDR2 SYGVQD (reference sequence). CDR3 sequence reads: CASSAGGPQETQYF. The CDR3 DNA reads as TGCGCCAGCAGTGCGGGGGGGCCACAAGAGACCCAGTACTTC.

In this sample, this clone turned up once. The gene calls are TRBV28 and TRBJ1-2; TRBD1 matches at 12 bases. With V trimmed by 8 bases and J by 8 bases, 6 bases remained unmatched. This CDR3 contains 13 residues. Germline-derived CDR1 and CDR2 are MDHEN and SYDVKM. Written as DNA, the CDR3 is TGTGCCAGCGGGGGACAGGGGGCGGGGGGCTACACCTTC. This codes for CASGGQGAGGYTF.